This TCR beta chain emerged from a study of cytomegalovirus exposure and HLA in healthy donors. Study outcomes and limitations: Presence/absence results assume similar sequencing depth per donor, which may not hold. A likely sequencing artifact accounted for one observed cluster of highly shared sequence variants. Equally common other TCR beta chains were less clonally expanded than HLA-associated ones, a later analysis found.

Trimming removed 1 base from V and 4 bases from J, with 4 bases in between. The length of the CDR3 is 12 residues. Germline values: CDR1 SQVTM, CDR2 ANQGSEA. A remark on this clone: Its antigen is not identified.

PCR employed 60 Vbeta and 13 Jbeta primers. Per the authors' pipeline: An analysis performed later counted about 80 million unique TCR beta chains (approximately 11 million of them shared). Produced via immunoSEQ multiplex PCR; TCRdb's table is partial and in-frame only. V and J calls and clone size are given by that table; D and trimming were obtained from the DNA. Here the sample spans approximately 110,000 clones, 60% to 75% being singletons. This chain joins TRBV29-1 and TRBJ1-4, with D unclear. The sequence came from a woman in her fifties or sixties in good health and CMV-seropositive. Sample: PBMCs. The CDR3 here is CSVEVGNEKLFF. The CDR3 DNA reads TGCAGCGTTGAAGTCGGTAATGAAAAACTGTTTTTT.